This TCR beta chain stems from a study of PD-L1 blockade in urothelial cancer. Study observations and caveats: For durable-benefit patients, tumor-associated blood clones expanded more at 3 weeks.

The CDR3 runs to 16 residues. The junction had 10 bases not matched to a gene; V was cut back by 2 bases and J by 3 bases. Germline CDR1 and CDR2: GTSNPN and SVGIG (reference sequence). Indicated time point: pretreatment peripheral blood. Profiled with immunoSEQ multiplex PCR; TCRdb holds only in-frame clones, not every one. Of over 75,000 clones in the sample, over 65% are singletons; the top ten hold approximately 15%. Concerning this clone itself: Its antigen is currently unknown.

The sample in question was PBMCs, obtained around atezolizumab (anti-PD-L1) treatment. The receptor's source is a man aged 55 to 69 with urothelial cancer. The chain couples TRBV30 to TRBJ1-5, with 7 bases identical to TRBD1. The CDR3 spells CAWSTKGTAINQPQHF. For the CDR3, the DNA is TGTGCCTGGAGTACAAAAGGGACAGCGATCAATCAGCCCCAGCATTTT.